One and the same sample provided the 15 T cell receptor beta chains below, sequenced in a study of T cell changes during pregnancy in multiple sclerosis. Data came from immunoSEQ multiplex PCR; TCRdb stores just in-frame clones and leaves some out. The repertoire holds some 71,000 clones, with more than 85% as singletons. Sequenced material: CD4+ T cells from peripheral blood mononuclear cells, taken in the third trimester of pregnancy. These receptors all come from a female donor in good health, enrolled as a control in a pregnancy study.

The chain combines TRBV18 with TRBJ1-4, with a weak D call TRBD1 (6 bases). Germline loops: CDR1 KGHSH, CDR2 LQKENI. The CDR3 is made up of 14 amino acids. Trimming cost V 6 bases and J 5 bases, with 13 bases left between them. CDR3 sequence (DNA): TGTGCCAGCTCGCCAACAGGGCGGAATGAAAAACTGTTTTTT. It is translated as CASSPTGRNEKLFF.

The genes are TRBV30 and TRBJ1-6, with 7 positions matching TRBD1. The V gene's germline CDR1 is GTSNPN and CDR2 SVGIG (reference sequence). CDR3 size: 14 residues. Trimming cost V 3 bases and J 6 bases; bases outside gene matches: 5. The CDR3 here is CAWRRQGSNSPLHF. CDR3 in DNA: TGTGCCTGGAGGAGACAGGGATCTAATTCACCCCTCCACTTT.

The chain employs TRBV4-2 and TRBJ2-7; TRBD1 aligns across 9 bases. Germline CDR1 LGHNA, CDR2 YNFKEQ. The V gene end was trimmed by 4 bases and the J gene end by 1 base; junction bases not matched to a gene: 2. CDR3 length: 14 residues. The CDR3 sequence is CASSPGTGSYEQYF. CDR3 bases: TGTGCCAGCAGCCCCGGGACAGGGTCCTACGAGCAGTACTTC.

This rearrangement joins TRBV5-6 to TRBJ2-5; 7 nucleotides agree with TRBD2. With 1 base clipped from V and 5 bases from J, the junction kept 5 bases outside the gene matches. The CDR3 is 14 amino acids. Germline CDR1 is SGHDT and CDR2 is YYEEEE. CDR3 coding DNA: TGTGCCAGCAGCTTGCGGCAGGGAGGGGAGACCCAGTACTTC. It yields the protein CASSLRQGGETQYF.

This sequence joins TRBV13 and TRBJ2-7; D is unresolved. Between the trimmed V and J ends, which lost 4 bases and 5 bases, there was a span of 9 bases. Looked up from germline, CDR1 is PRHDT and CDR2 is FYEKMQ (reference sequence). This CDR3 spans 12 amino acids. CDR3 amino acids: CASSSSADEQYF. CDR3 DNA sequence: TGTGCCAGCAGCTCCAGCGCCGACGAGCAGTACTTC.

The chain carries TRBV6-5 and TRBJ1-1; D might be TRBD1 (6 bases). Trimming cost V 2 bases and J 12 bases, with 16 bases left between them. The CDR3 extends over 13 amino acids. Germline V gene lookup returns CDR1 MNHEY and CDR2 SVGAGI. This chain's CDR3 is CASSYRQGTWTFF. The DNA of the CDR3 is TGTGCCAGCAGTTACCGGCAGGGGACATGGACTTTCTTT.

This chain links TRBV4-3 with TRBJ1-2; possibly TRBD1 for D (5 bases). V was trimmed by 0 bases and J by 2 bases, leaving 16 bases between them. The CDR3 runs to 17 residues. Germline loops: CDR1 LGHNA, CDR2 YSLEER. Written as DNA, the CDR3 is TGCGCCAGCAGCCAAGATCGCCCGGGAGAGGGGAACTATGGCTACACCTTC. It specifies CASSQDRPGEGNYGYTF.

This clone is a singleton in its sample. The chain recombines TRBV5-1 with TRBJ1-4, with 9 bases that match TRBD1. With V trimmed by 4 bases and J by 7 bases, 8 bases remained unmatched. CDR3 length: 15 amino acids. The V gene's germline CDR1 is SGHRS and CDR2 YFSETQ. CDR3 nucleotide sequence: TGCGCCAGCAGCGGGACCGGGACAGGGTCTGAAAAACTGTTTTTT. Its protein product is CASSGTGTGSEKLFF.

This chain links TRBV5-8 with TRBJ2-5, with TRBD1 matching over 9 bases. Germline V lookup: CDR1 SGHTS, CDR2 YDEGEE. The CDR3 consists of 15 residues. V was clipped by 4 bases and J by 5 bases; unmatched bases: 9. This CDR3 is CASSPGQGKEETQYF. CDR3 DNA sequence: TGTGCCAGCAGCCCAGGACAGGGGAAGGAGGAGACCCAGTACTTC.

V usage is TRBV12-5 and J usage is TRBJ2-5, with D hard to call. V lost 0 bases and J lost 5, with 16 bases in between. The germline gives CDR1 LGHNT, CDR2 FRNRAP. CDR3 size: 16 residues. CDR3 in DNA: TGTGCTAGTGGTTTGGTAGCTCAAAATAATTCGGAGACCCAGTACTTC. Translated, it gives CASGLVAQNNSETQYF.

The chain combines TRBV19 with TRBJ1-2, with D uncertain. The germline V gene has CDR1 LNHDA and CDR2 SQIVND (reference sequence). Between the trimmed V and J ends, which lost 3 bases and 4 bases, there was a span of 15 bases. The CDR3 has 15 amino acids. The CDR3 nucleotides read TGTGCCAGTAGTATTAGCCAAATCAATATCTATGGCTACACCTTC. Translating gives CASSISQINIYGYTF. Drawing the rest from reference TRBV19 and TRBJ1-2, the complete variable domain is DGGITQSPKYLFRKEGQNVTLSCEQNLNHDAMYWYRQDPGQGLRLIYYSQIVNDFQKGDIAEGYSVSREKKESFPLTVTSAQKNPTAFYLCASSISQINIYGYTFGSGTRLTVV.

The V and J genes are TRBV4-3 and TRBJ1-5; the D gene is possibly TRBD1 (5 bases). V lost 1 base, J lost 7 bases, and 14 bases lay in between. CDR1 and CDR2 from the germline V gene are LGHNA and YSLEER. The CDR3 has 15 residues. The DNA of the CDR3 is TGCGCCAGCAGCCAAGTCCGGGGGAATGGACAGCCCCAGCATTTT. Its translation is CASSQVRGNGQPQHF.

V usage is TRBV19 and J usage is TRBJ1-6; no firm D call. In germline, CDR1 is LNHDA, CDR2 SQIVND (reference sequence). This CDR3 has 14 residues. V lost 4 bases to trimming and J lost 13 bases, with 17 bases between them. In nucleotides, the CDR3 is TGTGCCAGTAGTAGTGTCGACGGCGGAATGCCCCTCCACTTT. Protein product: CASSSVDGGMPLHF.

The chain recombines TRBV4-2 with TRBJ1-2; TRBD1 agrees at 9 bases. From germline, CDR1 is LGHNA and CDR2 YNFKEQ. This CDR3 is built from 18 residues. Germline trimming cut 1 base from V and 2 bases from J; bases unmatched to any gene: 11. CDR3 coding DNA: TGTGCCAGCAGCCAAGGTCCCGGGACAGGGCCCATGAACTATGGCTACACCTTC. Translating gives CASSQGPGTGPMNYGYTF.

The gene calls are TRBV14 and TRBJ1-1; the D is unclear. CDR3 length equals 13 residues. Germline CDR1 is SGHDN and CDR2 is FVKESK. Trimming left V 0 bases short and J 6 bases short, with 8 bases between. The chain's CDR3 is CASSQDIPSEAFF. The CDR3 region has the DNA TGTGCCAGCAGCCAAGATATCCCTTCTGAAGCTTTCTTT. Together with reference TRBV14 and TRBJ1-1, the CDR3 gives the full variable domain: EAGVTQFPSHSVIEKGQTVTLRCDPISGHDNLYWYRRVMGKEIKFLLHFVKESKQDESGMPNNRFLAERTGGTYSTLKVQPAELEDSGVYFCASSQDIPSEAFFGQGTRLTVV.